Listed below are T cell receptor beta chains from one sample, sequenced in a study of shared clonotypes between healthy human individuals. Libraries were prepared by immunoSEQ multiplex PCR; TCRdb keeps only in-frame clonotypes and omits some of them. The sample consists of hundreds of thousands of clones, more than 75% of them appearing once. Material for sequencing was PBMCs. The receptors derive from a woman aged 40 to 50 in good health. Some clones in this sample may be carry-over from other donors' samples. Each CDR3 is given with its conserved first and last residue. Fields, in order: V gene, D gene, clone size, J gene, CDR3 DNA, CDR3 protein. D genes are given only for firm matches. Not all rows give a size; the values are once, few, many and, for expanded clones, a class.

>TRBV4-3|NA|NA|TRBJ2-1
TGCGCCAGCAGCCATCCGGGCGCGGATACCTACAATGAGCAGTTCTTC
CASSHPGADTYNEQFF
>TRBV11-2|NA|few|TRBJ2-5
TGTGCCAGCAGCTTAGATCGTATTCAAGAGACCCAGTACTTC
CASSLDRIQETQYF
>TRBV11-2|NA|NA|TRBJ2-4
TGTGCCAGCAGCTTAGCTAGAGGGGGCATTCAGTACTTC
CASSLARGGIQYF
>TRBV4-1|TRBD1|few|TRBJ1-1
TGCGCCAGCAGCCAAGGCGGACAGGGGGCGCGGACTGAAGCTTTCTTT
CASSQGGQGARTEAFF
>TRBV9|NA|NA|TRBJ2-3
TGTGCCAGCAGCTCTGGACAGGGAGGGGTGCCAGATACGCAGTATTTT
CASSSGQGGVPDTQYF
>TRBV7-9|NA|NA|TRBJ2-5
TGTGCCAGCAGTTATATGGACAGTAAGCAAGAGACCCAGTACTTC
CASSYMDSKQETQYF
>TRBV9|TRBD2|NA|TRBJ2-1
TGTGCCAGCAGCGGGACTAGCGGGAGTTTGGGCTACAATGAGCAGTTCTTC
CASSGTSGSLGYNEQFF
>TRBV30|TRBD2|few|TRBJ2-7
TGTGCCTGGAGTGTTGGTCTAGCGGGCTCCTACGAGCAGTACTTC
CAWSVGLAGSYEQYF
>TRBV4-3|TRBD1|NA|TRBJ1-2
TGCGCCAGCAGCCAAGAAGGGGGCTCAGGGCGCTATGGCTACACCTTC
CASSQEGGSGRYGYTF
>TRBV27|NA|once|TRBJ1-1
TGTGCCAGCAGTTTACTTCCCTGGGCGAACACTGAAGCTTTCTTT
CASSLLPWANTEAFF
>TRBV28|NA|few|TRBJ1-5
TGTGCCAGCAGTTTACGGGGCACGGGGCCCCAGCATTTT
CASSLRGTGPQHF
>TRBV4-2|NA|NA|TRBJ2-6
TGTGCCAGCAGCCAAGCCACTAGCTTAACTGGGGCCAACGTCCTGACTTTC
CASSQATSLTGANVLTF
>TRBV11-2|TRBD2|NA|TRBJ2-7
TGTGCCAGCAGCTTATTAGGACTAGCGGGAGACGAGCAGTACTTC
CASSLLGLAGDEQYF
>TRBV7-2|NA|NA|TRBJ1-1
TGTGCCAGCAGCTTAGGGTGGGAGGCGTACACTGAAGCTTTCTTT
CASSLGWEAYTEAFF
>TRBV28|NA|NA|TRBJ2-1
TGTGCCAGCAGCCCCTGGAGCTCCTACAATGAGCAGTTCTTC
CASSPWSSYNEQFF
>TRBV19|TRBD2|NA|TRBJ2-1
TGTGCCAGTAGCTCGTATACTAGCGGCACCTACAATGAGCAGTTCTTC
CASSSYTSGTYNEQFF
>TRBV28|TRBD1|once|TRBJ1-2
TGTGCCACCCCCCGGAAGGGGGCTGATGGGCACTATGGCTACACCTTC
CATPRKGADGHYGYTF
>TRBV5-4|TRBD1|NA|TRBJ2-1
TGTGCCAGCAGCTTGGAATCGGGACAGTACAATGAGCAGTTCTTC
CASSLESGQYNEQFF
>TRBV5-5|NA|NA|TRBJ1-4
TGTGCCAGCAGCCCGGACGGTCGGACTAATGAAAAACTGTTTTTT
CASSPDGRTNEKLFF
>TRBV2|NA|once|TRBJ1-2
TGTGCCAGCAGTGAAGCCCCCCACTACACCTTC
CASSEAPHYTF
>TRBV28|NA|once|TRBJ2-1
TGTGCCAGCAGTTCCAGGGACTCTTACAATGAGCAGTTCTTC
CASSSRDSYNEQFF
>TRBV7-8|NA|once|TRBJ2-7
TGTGCCAGCAGCCATAGTAGGACCGAGCAGTACTTC
CASSHSRTEQYF
>TRBV18|NA|once|TRBJ1-5
TGTGCCAGCTCAGGGGGTCTGGAACAGCCCCAGCATTTT
CASSGGLEQPQHF
>TRBV4-2|TRBD2|few|TRBJ2-7
TGTGCCAGCAGCCAAGAAGGTAGCGGGCCTTACGAGCAGTACTTC
CASSQEGSGPYEQYF
>TRBV5-6|NA|NA|TRBJ2-5
TGTGCCAGCAGCTTGGTAGGAGGGGTCAACCAAGAGACCCAGTACTTC
CASSLVGGVNQETQYF
>TRBV28|TRBD2|NA|TRBJ2-7
TGTGCCAGCAGTCTCGTGGGAGGGGCCTACGAGCAGTACTTC
CASSLVGGAYEQYF
>TRBV5-1|TRBD1|NA|TRBJ1-4
TGCGCCAGCAGCTTGGGACAGGGGAGAGAAAAACTGTTTTTT
CASSLGQGREKLFF
>TRBV6-1|TRBD1|NA|TRBJ2-1
TGTGCCAGCAAAACCGGGACAGGGATACATGAGCAGTTCTTC
CASKTGTGIHEQFF
>TRBV6-5|TRBD1|once|TRBJ2-7
TGTGCCAGCAGGACAGGGGGGACATCCTACGAGCAGTACTTC
CASRTGGTSYEQYF
>TRBV11-3|NA|once|TRBJ2-3
TGTGCCAGCAGCGTACACACAGATACGCAGTATTTT
CASSVHTDTQYF
>TRBV29-1|NA|NA|TRBJ2-1
TGCAGCGTCGCAAACACATACTACAATGAGCAGTTCTTC
CSVANTYYNEQFF
>TRBV2|TRBD2|NA|TRBJ2-1
TGTGCCAGCAACAAACTAGCGGGAGTAGGTAATGAGCAGTTCTTC
CASNKLAGVGNEQFF
>TRBV5-1|NA|NA|TRBJ2-4
TGCGCCAGCAGCTTGGGAGAGGGGGTCAAAAACATTCAGTACTTC
CASSLGEGVKNIQYF
>TRBV27|NA|NA|TRBJ1-1
TGTGCCAGCAGTTCCCCGACCAGGTCGAACACTGAAGCTTTCTTT
CASSSPTRSNTEAFF
>TRBV27|NA|few|TRBJ2-7
TGTGCCAGCAGTTTGAGAGGATACGAGCAGTACTTC
CASSLRGYEQYF
>TRBV7-9|NA|NA|TRBJ2-2
TGTGCCAGCAGCTCTCGGACGGTGAACACCGGGGAGCTGTTTTTT
CASSSRTVNTGELFF
>TRBV6-5|NA|few|TRBJ1-2
TGTGCCAGCAGTTCCACAGGTGCCTATGGCTACACCTTC
CASSSTGAYGYTF
>TRBV30|NA|NA|TRBJ1-5
TGTGCCTGGAGTGCTGCCCTCAATCAGCCCCAGCATTTT
CAWSAALNQPQHF
>TRBV6-1|TRBD1|NA|TRBJ2-7
TGTGCCAGCACTGGACCGACAGGGGGTGGCTACGAGCAGTACTTC
CASTGPTGGGYEQYF
>TRBV7-2|NA|NA|TRBJ2-3
TGTGCCAGCAGCTACGACAGAGACACTACAGATACGCAGTATTTT
CASSYDRDTTDTQYF
>TRBV11-2|TRBD1|few|TRBJ1-5
TGTGCCAGCAGCTTGACAGGGTACAATCAGCCCCAGCATTTT
CASSLTGYNQPQHF
>TRBV11-3|NA|NA|TRBJ2-2
TGTGCCAGCAGCCGGACGGGTACCGGGGAGCTGTTTTTT
CASSRTGTGELFF
>TRBV7-9|NA|NA|TRBJ1-3
TGTGCCAGCAGCTTAGATTCCAGGGCTCTCTCTGGAAACACCATATATTTT
CASSLDSRALSGNTIYF
>TRBV18|NA|NA|TRBJ1-2
TGTGCCAGCTCACCACTCGGGGTTCAGGGGAACTATGGCTACACCTTC
CASSPLGVQGNYGYTF
>TRBV19|NA|NA|TRBJ2-3
TGTGCCAGTACCCCGTACGGAGGCACAGATACGCAGTATTTT
CASTPYGGTDTQYF
>TRBV7-9|TRBD1|many|TRBJ2-2
TGTGCCACCGGTGGACAGGGTGTACTAACGGGGACCGGGGAGCTGTTTTTT
CATGGQGVLTGTGELFF
>TRBV28|TRBD1|once|TRBJ1-5
TGTGCCAGCAGTTCCCCAACACCATTGGGGACAGGGAGCCATCAGCCCCAGCATTTT
CASSSPTPLGTGSHQPQHF